This T cell receptor (beta chain) stems from a study of cytomegalovirus exposure and HLA in healthy donors. This clone has only one observation. Its antigen remains unidentified. Use of 60 Vbeta and 13 Jbeta primers characterized the PCR. Sequenced by immunoSEQ multiplex PCR; TCRdb stores in-frame clones only, minus some. Here the sample spans about 190,000 clones, just under 80% being singletons. Study observations and caveats: Reports indicated that the classifier achieved high specificity and sensitivity in diagnosing cytomegalovirus status.

The material sequenced was PBMCs. The source is a woman aged 25 to 39 in good health and CMV-seropositive.

The CDR3 DNA reads TGTGCCAGCAGTTCCACAGGCGGCTATGAGCAGTTCTTC. Amino acid sequence: CASSSTGGYEQFF. The chain uses TRBV27 and TRBJ2-1; D is possibly TRBD1 (5 bases). The CDR3 extends over 13 amino acids. The V and J ends lost 4 bases and 8 bases respectively, with 12 bases between them. Per the germline V gene, CDR1 is MNHEY and CDR2 is SMNVEV (reference sequence).